This TCR beta chain came from a study of response to subunit inactivated influenza vaccine. Findings and caveats of the study: New T cells are recruited in small numbers by each seasonal influenza vaccination, according to the authors' suggestion.

A word on this clonotype: Its specificity is not known.

TCRdb passed the RT-PCR reads through MiXCR, listing each CDR3 protein once. The sample contains roughly 630,000 distinct CDR3 sequences, roughly 15% of which appear only once. Germline CDR1 and CDR2: SGHTA and FQGNSA. The CDR3 is 15 amino acids. The germline V and J ends were trimmed by 3 bases and 2 bases, with 11 bases remaining between them. The sequence was collected from a man aged 50-60 years who received an inactivated influenza vaccine. The J gene is TRBJ1-5, the V gene TRBV7-2, with D possibly TRBD1 on 5 matching bases. The material was PBMCs from blood, obtained around 14 days before vaccination. The chain's CDR3 is CASSFFRGGNQPQHF. Written as DNA, the CDR3 is TGTGCCAGCAGCTTTTTCCGGGGGGGCAATCAGCCCCAGCATTTT.